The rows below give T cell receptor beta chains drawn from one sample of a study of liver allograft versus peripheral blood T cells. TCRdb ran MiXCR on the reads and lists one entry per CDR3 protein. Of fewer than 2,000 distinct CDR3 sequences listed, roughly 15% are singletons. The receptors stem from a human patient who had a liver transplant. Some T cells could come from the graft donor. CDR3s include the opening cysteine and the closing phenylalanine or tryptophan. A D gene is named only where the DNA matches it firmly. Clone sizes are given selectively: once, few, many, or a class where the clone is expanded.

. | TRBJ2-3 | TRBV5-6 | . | TGTGCCAGCAGCGATCGCGACTATTTCACAGATACGCAGTATTTT | CASSDRDYFTDTQYF
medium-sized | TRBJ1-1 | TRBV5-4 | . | TGTGCCAGCAGCTTTATGGGGATCGGCACTGAAGCTTTCTTT | CASSFMGIGTEAFF
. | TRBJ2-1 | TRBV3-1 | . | TGTGCCAGCAGCCAAGATTTCCCCCGGGACCGGGCCTACAATGAGCAGTTCTTC | CASSQDFPRDRAYNEQFF
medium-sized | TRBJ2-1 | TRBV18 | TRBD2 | TGTGCCAGCTCACCAGGGACTAGCGCTTACAATGAGCAGTTCTTC | CASSPGTSAYNEQFF
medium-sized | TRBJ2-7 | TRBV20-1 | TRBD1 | TGCAGTGCTAAGTCCGGGCAGGGGGCCTACGAGCAGTACTTC | CSAKSGQGAYEQYF
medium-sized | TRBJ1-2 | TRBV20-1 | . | TGCAGCGCGGTAGGCGGCTACACCTTC | CSAVGGYTF
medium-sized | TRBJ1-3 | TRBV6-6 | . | TGTGCCAGTACACCGGGACACGGGGGAAACACCATATATTTT | CASTPGHGGNTIYF
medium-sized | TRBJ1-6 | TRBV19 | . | TGTGCCAGTAGTATCTATAATTCACCCCTCCACTTT | CASSIYNSPLHF
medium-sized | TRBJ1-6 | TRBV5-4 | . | TGTGCCAGCAAAAGTGGTCCGACGACGGGGAATTCACCCCTCCACTTT | CASKSGPTTGNSPLHF
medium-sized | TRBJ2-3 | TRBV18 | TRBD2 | TGTGCCAGCTCACCAGGACTAGCGGGGGTTGTCGCAGATACGCAGTATTTT | CASSPGLAGVVADTQYF
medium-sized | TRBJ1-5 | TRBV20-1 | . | TGCAGTGCTAGATCCGGGTATGGCAATCAGCCCCAGCATTTT | CSARSGYGNQPQHF
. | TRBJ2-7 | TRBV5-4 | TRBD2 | TGTGCCAGCAGCCGCACTAGCGGGGGAAGATCCGACTTC | CASSRTSGGRSDF
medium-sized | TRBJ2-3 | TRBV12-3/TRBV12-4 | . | TGTGCCAGCAGTCACCAGACCTACAGCACAGATACGCAGTATTTT | CASSHQTYSTDTQYF
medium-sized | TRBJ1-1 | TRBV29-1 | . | TGCAGCGTTGATGGTCAGAAGGGGACTGAAGCTTTCTTT | CSVDGQKGTEAFF
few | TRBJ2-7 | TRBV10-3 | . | TGTGCCATCAGTGGAGGGGGGGCAGACGAGCAGTACTTC | CAISGGGADEQYF
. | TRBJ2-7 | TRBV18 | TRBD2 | TGTGCCAGCTCACCACCAGCGGGAGAGGACGAGCAGTACTTC | CASSPPAGEDEQYF
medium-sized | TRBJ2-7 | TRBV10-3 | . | TGTGCCACCTCCCCAAGCTCCTACGAGCAGTACTTC | CATSPSSYEQYF
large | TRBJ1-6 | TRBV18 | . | TGTGCCAGCTCACCCCGACAGAATTCACCCCTCCACTTT | CASSPRQNSPLHF
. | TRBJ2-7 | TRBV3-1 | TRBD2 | TGTGCCAGCAGCCAAGAAGGACTAGCGGCCTCCTACGAGCAGTACTTC | CASSQEGLAASYEQYF
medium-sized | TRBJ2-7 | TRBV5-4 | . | TGTGCCAGCAGCTCAGGGGTAACCGAGCAGTACTTC | CASSSGVTEQYF